This entry is about one T cell receptor (beta chain). This clonotype was detected many times. What this receptor recognizes is not known. Nothing much larger sits one base from this clone, and base qualities are not available. This entry is derived from a study of T cells in Graves' hyperthyroidism and ophthalmopathy (dated by TCRdb to the late 2010s). Turning to the overall study: Peripheral blood was sampled at the time of initial diagnosis, prior to any treatment. TCR V-J signatures able to tell the groups apart were searched for in a discovery cohort of around 95 patients, of whom about 40 had Graves' ophthalmopathy and 55 to 65 had stable Graves' hyperthyroidism. Prospective prediction of ophthalmopathy was tested in an independent validation cohort consisting of some 20 hyperthyroidism patients and some 16 patients who later progressed to ophthalmopathy. The 100 discovery patients were randomly divided into training and test sets at a 7:3 ratio. The study also compared thyroid tissue and blood T-cell repertoires from several Graves' hyperthyroidism patients. Following sampling, methimazole starting at 30 mg daily was given to hyperthyroidism patients, and high-dose intravenous methylprednisolone was given to ophthalmopathy patients. According to the paper, TCR Vbeta CDR3 sequencing was carried out on over 130 peripheral blood samples, which came from some 41 ophthalmopathy, around 75 hyperthyroidism and some 17 progressor patients.

The paper's findings and limits, for the study overall: A 13 V-J signature model separated ophthalmopathy from stable hyperthyroidism, with around 91% sensitivity and 81.08% specificity in cross-validation and 80%/75% in testing. In validation, the model predicted progression to ophthalmopathy with roughly 70% sensitivity and less than 75% specificity, a median of around 6.6 months before onset. Most expanded thyroid clonotypes (frequency above 0.001) were also detected in blood, suggesting blood repertoires may reflect thyroid immune responses. No statistical method was used to fix the sample size in advance, and group allocation was not hidden from the investigators.

A patient counted as having stable Graves' hyperthyroidism if no progression to ophthalmopathy occurred over 18 months of follow-up. Hyperthyroidism patients were aged 18 to 65 years and newly diagnosed, with disease duration of less than 2 months. Any patient with an uncontrolled infection, another autoimmune disease, pregnancy or lactation was excluded. Diagnoses relied on clinical symptoms, serum thyroxine and TRAb, thyroid ultrasound and orbital computed tomography. Ficoll-Paque density gradient centrifugation was used to isolate PBMCs from 8 to 10 ml of fresh peripheral blood. Total RNA was extracted using Trizol reagent, and RNA quality was assessed on an Agilent 2100 Bioanalyzer. The TCR beta CDR3 regions were amplified from RNA transcripts. The first round of RT-PCR for the TCR CDR3 was performed with the HTBI primer set and the Qiagen OneStep RT-PCR kit. Libraries were constructed in a second round of multiplex PCR, after which size selection and purification were performed. Libraries were sequenced paired-end with 100 bp reads on an Illumina HiSeq2000. Concerning the study's data processing: SOAPnuke was used to process the raw data, with reads discarded if the reads contained adapters or uncalled bases, had a mean Phred below 15, or lacked an exact constant-primer or identifier match. High-quality paired reads were merged using COPE v1.2.5, and each unique nucleotide sequence was defined as a clonotype. MiTCR v1.1 was used to align clonotypes to the IMGT TRBV, TRBD and TRBJ reference segments. The analysis included only V-J combinations with a frequency above 0.0001, which together covered 99% to 99.2% of the repertoires. A TCS score was defined as the ratio of F50 (clonal expansion) to E x V (chaos), with BLOSUM62-based TCRdist applied between CDR3 peptides within each V-J. Welch's t-statistics and random forest reduced fewer than 600 V-J features to roughly 13, which were used in a naive Bayes classifier (R e1071). TCRdb ran its own pipeline on the public reads, namely fastp trimming at Q25 and MiXCR clone calling, and kept in-frame beta chains. Each CDR3 protein gets just one entry, which takes the most common genes and DNA from the rows behind it. These V and J calls originate from TCRdb's pipeline instead of the authors' own analysis. The sample includes 380,000 or so distinct CDR3 sequences, with about 15% observed a single time. The ten largest clones add up to just under 25% of the sample.

Sequences LGHDT (CDR1) and YNNKEL (CDR2) are obtained from the germline V gene (reference sequence). Trimming at the junction amounts to 1 base on V and 8 bases on J, and the germline ends lie 18 bases apart. The CDR3 sequence holds 16 residues, the cysteine and phenylalanine included. The entry retains the CDR3 DNA only, 48 bases that are in frame from base 1. The sample was blood. The receptor was isolated from a woman aged 25 to 39 with Graves' hyperthyroidism. The chain employs TRBV3-1 and TRBJ2-1, with TRBD1 as a weak D call on 6 bases. DNA sequence: TGTGCCAGCAGCCAAGGGTTTACAGGGTACAAGGATGAGCAGTTCTTC. This encodes CASSQGFTGYKDEQFF.